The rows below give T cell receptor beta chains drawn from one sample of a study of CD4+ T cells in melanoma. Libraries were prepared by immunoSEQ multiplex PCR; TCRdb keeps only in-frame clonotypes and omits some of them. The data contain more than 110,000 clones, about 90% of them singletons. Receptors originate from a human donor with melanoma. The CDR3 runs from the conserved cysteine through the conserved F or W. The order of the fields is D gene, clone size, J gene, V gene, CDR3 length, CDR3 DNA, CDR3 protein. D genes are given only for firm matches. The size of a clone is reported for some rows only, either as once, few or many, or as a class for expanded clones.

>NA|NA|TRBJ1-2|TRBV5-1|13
TGCGCCAGCAGCTCACAGGGAGGAGATGGCTACACCTTC
CASSSQGGDGYTF
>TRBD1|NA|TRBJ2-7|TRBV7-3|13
TGTGCCAGCAGTCCCGACAGGGCATGGGAGCAGTACTTC
CASSPDRAWEQYF
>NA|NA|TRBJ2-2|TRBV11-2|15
TGTGCCAGCAGCTTAACCAGGGCGAACACCGGGGAGCTGTTTTTT
CASSLTRANTGELFF
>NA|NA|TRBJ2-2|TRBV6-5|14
TGTGCCAGCAAGCTCCAGGGGAACACCGGGGAGCTGTTTTTT
CASKLQGNTGELFF
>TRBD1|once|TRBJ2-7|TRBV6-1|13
TGTGCCAGCAGGAGGACAGGAGGTTACGAGCAGTACTTC
CASRRTGGYEQYF
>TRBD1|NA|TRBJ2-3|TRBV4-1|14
TGCGCCAGCAGCTACGGACAGGGGGATTATACGCAGTATTTT
CASSYGQGDYTQYF
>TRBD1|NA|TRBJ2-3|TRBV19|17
TGTGCCAGTAAACAGGGGGCGCATCTTGTAACGACAGATACGCAGTATTTT
CASKQGAHLVTTDTQYF
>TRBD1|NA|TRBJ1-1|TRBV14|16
TGTGCCAGCAGCCAAGCTAACAGGGGTGGGGGAACTGAAGCTTTCTTT
CASSQANRGGGTEAFF
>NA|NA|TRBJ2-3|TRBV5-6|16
TGTGCCAGCAGCTTGGACGGCGGACACAGCACAGATACGCAGTATTTT
CASSLDGGHSTDTQYF
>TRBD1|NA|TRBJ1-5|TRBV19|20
TGTGCCAGTAGTAAGGGAGAGGACAGGGGCTGGGGAATTAGCAATCAGCCCCAGCATTTT
CASSKGEDRGWGISNQPQHF
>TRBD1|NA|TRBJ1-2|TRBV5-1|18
TGCGCCAGCAGCCGCGATTCCCAGGGGACAGGGGGCGGCGGTGGCTACACCTTC
CASSRDSQGTGGGGGYTF
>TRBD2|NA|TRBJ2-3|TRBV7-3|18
TGTGCCAGCAGCCCCGCTCAAACTAGCGGGGGGAGCACAGATACGCAGTATTTT
CASSPAQTSGGSTDTQYF
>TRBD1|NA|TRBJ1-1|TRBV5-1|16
TGCGCCAGCAGCTTGGGCCAGACAGGGGGCCGAACTGAAGCTTTCTTT
CASSLGQTGGRTEAFF
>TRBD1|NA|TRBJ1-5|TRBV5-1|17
TGCGCCAGCAGCTTTGCCCCCTCGGGACAGGGTTATCAGCCCCAGCATTTT
CASSFAPSGQGYQPQHF
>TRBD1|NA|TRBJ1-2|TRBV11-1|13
TGTGCCAGCAGCTTGGGACAGGACTATGGCTACACCTTC
CASSLGQDYGYTF
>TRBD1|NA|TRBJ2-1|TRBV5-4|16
TGTGCCAGCAGCTTGAAAGGACAGGGCCTTTTCAATGAGCAGTTCTTC
CASSLKGQGLFNEQFF
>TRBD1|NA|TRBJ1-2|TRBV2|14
TGTGCCAGCAGTGACCAGGGGGCTCCCTATGGCTACACCTTC
CASSDQGAPYGYTF
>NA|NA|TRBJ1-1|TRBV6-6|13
TGTGCCAGCAGGGGGCCGGCGAACACTGAAGCTTTCTTT
CASRGPANTEAFF
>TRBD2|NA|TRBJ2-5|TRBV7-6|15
TGTGCCAGCAGCTTAGAGTGGCGGGGGGGGGAGACCCAGTACTTC
CASSLEWRGGETQYF
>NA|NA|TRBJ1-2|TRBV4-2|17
TGTGCCAGCAGCCAAGAGAGGGGATTGGGCCAGGGTGTTGGCTACACCTTC
CASSQERGLGQGVGYTF
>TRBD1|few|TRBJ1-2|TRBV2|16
TGTGCCAGCAGTGGGACTCCCAGGGGGCAGGTCTATGGCTACACCTTC
CASSGTPRGQVYGYTF
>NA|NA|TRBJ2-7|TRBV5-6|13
TGTGCCAGCAGCTTCTACATGGTCTACGAGCAGTACTTC
CASSFYMVYEQYF
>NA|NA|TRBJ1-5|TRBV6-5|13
TGTGCCAGCAGGGGGTCAGGCAATCAGCCCCAGCATTTT
CASRGSGNQPQHF
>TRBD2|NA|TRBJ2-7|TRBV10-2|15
TGCGCCAGCAGGGATACTAGCGGGGCCTCCTACGAGCAGTACTTC
CASRDTSGASYEQYF
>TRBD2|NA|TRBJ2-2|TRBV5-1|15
TGCGCCAGCAGCTTCACCGGGACTAGCACCGGGGAGCTGTTTTTT
CASSFTGTSTGELFF
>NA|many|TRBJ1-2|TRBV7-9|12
TGTGCCAGCAGCAAGGATCTGGGGGGCTACACCTTC
CASSKDLGGYTF
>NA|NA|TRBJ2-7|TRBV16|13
TGTGCCAGCAGCCAATCGCCGTTCTACGAGCAGTACTTC
CASSQSPFYEQYF
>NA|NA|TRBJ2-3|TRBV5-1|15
TGCGCCAGCAGCTTGACGGGGGGCGGCGCAGATACGCAGTATTTT
CASSLTGGGADTQYF
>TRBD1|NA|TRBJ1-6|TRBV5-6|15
TGTGCCAGCAGCAGGGACAGGAGGGCTAATTCACCCCTCCACTTT
CASSRDRRANSPLHF
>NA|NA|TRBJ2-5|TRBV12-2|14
TGTGCAAGTCGCCGAGGGACTTCTAAAGAGACCCAGTACTTC
CASRRGTSKETQYF
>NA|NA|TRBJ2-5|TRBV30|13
TGTGCCTGGAGTGGTGGCTTACGCGAGACCCAGTACTTC
CAWSGGLRETQYF
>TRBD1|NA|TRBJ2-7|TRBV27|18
TGTGCCAGCAGTGGCCCGGGACAGGGCGGTGAGTTCCCCTACGAGCAGTACTTC
CASSGPGQGGEFPYEQYF
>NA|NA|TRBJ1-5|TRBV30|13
TGTGCCTGGAGTGTAGCGGGCTCTCAGCCCCAGCATTTT
CAWSVAGSQPQHF
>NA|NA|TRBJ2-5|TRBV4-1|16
TGCGCCAGCAGCCAAATGGGAGGACCGAGACAAGAGACCCAGTACTTC
CASSQMGGPRQETQYF
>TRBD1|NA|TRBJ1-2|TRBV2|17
TGTGCCAGCAGCGGGGACAGGGCGGTTTTCTCTAACTATGGCTACACCTTC
CASSGDRAVFSNYGYTF
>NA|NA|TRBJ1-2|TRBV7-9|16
TGTGCCAGCAGCGCGGGGGTGGGGGATGGGTCGTCCGGCTACACCTTC
CASSAGVGDGSSGYTF
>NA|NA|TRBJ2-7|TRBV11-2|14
TGTGCCAGCAGCGCCGGGTCTTTCCCCTACGAGCAGTACTTC
CASSAGSFPYEQYF
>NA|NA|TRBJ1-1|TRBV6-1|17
TGTGCCAGCAGGGAATATCCCGAACTCGGGTGGAACACTGAAGCTTTCTTT
CASREYPELGWNTEAFF
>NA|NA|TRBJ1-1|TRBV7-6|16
TGTGCCAGCAGCTCACTTGTCGGGGGAGGGAACACTGAAGCTTTCTTT
CASSSLVGGGNTEAFF
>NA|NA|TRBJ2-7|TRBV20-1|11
TGCAGTGCTAGAGCGGGGTCCGAGCAGTACTTC
CSARAGSEQYF
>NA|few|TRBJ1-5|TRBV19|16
TGTGCCAGTAGTATTGGGGTGGGAACACTCGGTCAGCCCCAGCATTTT
CASSIGVGTLGQPQHF
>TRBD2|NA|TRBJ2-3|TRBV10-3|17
TGTGCCATCAGTGAGCCTAACCTAGCGGGGGGGGAGGATACGCAGTATTTT
CAISEPNLAGGEDTQYF
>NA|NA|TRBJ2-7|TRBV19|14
TGTGCCAGTAGTTTGACACGCAGCGCCTACGAGCAGTACTTC
CASSLTRSAYEQYF
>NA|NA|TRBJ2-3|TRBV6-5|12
TGTGCCAGTTCCGACACGACAGATACGCAGTATTTT
CASSDTTDTQYF
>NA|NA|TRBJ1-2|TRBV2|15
TGTGCCAGCAGTGAAAATCCTTTTTCTTCGGATGGCTACACCTTC
CASSENPFSSDGYTF